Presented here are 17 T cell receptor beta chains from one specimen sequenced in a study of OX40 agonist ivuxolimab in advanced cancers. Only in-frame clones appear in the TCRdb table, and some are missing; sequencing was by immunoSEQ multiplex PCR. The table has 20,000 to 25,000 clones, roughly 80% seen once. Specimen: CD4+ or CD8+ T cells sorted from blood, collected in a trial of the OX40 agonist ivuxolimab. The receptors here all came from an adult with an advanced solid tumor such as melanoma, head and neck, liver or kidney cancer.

CDR3: CASSYNPYEQYF. CDR3 bases: TGTGCCAGCAGTTACAACCCCTACGAGCAGTACTTC. The V gene is TRBV6-6, the J gene TRBJ2-7; no clear D. Germline V gene sequence: CDR1 MNHNY, CDR2 SVGAGI (reference sequence). This CDR3 contains 12 residues. V was cut by 2 bases and J by 2 bases, with 4 bases left in between.

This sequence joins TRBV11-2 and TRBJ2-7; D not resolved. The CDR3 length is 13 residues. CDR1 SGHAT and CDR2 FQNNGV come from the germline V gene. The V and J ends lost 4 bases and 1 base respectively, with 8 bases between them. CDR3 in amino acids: CASSSGLSYEQYF. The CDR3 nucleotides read TGTGCCAGCAGCTCGGGCCTATCCTACGAGCAGTACTTC. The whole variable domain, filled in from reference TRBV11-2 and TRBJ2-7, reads EAGVAQSPRYKIIEKRQSVAFWCNPISGHATLYWYQQILGQGPKLLIQFQNNGVVDDSQLPKDRFSAERLKGVDSTLKIQPAKLEDSAVYLCASSSGLSYEQYFGPGTRLTVT.

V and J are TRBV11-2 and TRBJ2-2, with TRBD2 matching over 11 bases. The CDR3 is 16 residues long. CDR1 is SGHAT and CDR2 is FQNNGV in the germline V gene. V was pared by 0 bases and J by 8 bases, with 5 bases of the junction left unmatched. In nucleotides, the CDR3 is TGTGCCAGCAGCTTAGAAGCTAGCGGGGGGTTTGGGGAGCTGTTTTTT. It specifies CASSLEASGGFGELFF.

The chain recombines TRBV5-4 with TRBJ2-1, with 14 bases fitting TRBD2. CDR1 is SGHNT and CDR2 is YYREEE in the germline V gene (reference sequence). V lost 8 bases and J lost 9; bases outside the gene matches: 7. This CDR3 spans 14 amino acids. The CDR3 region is CASRTSGGSSEQFF. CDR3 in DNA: TGTGCCAGTCGGACTAGCGGGGGGTCGAGTGAGCAGTTCTTC. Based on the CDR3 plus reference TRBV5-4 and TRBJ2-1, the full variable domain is ETGVTQSPTHLIKTRGQQVTLRCSSQSGHNTVSWYQQALGQGPQFIFQYYREEENGRGNFPPRFSGLQFPNYSSELNVNALELDDSALYLCASRTSGGSSEQFFGPGTRLTVL.

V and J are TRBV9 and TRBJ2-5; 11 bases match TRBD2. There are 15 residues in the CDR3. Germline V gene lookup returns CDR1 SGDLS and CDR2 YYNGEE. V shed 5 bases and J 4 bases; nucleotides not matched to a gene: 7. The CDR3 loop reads CASSLAGGGGETQYF. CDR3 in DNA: TGTGCCAGCAGTCTAGCGGGGGGCGGTGGAGAGACCCAGTACTTC.

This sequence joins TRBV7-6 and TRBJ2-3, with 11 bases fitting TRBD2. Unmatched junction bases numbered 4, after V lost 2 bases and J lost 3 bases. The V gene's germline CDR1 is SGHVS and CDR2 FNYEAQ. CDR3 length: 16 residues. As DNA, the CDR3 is TGTGCCAGCAGCTTACTGACTAGCGGGATTACAGATACGCAGTATTTT. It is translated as CASSLLTSGITDTQYF.

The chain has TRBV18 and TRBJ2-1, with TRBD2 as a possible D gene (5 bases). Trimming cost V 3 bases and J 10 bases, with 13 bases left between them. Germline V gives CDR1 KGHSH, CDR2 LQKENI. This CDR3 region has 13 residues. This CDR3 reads CASSPQGSSEQFF. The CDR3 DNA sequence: TGTGCCAGCTCACCGCAAGGGAGCTCCGAGCAGTTCTTC.

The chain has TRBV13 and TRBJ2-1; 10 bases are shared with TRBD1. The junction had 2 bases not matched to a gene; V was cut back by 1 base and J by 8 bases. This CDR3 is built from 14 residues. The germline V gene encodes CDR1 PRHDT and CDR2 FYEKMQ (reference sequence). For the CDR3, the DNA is TGTGCCAGCAGCTTAGCCGGGACAGGGGATGAGCAGTTCTTC. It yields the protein CASSLAGTGDEQFF.

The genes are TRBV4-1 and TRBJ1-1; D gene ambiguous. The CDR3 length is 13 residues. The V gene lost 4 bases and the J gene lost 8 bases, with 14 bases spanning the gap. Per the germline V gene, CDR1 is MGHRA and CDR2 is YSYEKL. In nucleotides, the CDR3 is TGCGCCAGCAGCCCGGAGGGTCGGCTAGAAGCTTTCTTT. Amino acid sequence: CASSPEGRLEAFF.

In DNA, the CDR3 is TGCAGTGCTAGGGGGGGGGATACGCAGTATTTT. Amino acids: CSARGGDTQYF. The chain links TRBV20-1 to TRBJ2-3, with 7 bases identical to TRBD2. J gave up 6 bases and V 3 bases, and 0 bases lay outside the gene matches. The CDR3 has 11 residues. Germline CDR1 DFQATT, CDR2 SNEGSKA (reference sequence).

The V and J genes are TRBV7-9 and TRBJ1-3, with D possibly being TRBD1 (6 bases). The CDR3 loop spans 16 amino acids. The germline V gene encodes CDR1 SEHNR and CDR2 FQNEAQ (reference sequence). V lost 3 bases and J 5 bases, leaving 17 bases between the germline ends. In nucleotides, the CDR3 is TGTGCCAGCAGCTTTACGGGGGCCGCTCAGCGAAACACCATATATTTT. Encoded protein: CASSFTGAAQRNTIYF.

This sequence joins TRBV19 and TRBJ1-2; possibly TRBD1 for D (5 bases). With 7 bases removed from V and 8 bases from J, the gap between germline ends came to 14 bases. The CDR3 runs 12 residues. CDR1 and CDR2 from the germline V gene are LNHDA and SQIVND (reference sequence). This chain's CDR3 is CASTEGLIGYTF. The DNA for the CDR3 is TGTGCCAGTACTGAGGGACTAATCGGCTACACCTTC.

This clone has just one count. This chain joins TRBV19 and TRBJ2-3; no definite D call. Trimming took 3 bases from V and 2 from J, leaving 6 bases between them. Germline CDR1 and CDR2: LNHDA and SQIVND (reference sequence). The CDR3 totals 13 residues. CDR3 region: CASSISATDTQYF. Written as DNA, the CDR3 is TGTGCCAGTAGTATCAGCGCCACAGATACGCAGTATTTT.

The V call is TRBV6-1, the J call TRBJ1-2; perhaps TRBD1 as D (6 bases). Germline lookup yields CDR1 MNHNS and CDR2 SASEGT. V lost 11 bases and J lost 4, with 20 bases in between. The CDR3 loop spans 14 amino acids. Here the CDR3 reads CALLGGFRGYGYTF. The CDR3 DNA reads TGTGCCCTCCTGGGGGGCTTTAGGGGCTATGGCTACACCTTC.

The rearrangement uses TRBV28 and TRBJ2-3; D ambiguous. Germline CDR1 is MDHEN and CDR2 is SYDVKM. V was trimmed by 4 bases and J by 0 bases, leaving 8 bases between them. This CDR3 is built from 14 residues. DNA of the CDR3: TGTGCCAGCAGTTGGGATGGAAGCACAGATACGCAGTATTTT. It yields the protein CASSWDGSTDTQYF.

Written as DNA, the CDR3 is TGTGCCAGCAGTGAGGCAGGGGGCTTACCCTACGAGCAGTACTTC. Protein product: CASSEAGGLPYEQYF. The chain uses TRBV2 and TRBJ2-7, with 8 bases that match TRBD1. This CDR3 spans 15 amino acids. The junction had 6 bases not matched to a gene; V was cut back by 3 bases and J by 2 bases. Looked up from germline, CDR1 is SNHLY and CDR2 is FYNNEI.

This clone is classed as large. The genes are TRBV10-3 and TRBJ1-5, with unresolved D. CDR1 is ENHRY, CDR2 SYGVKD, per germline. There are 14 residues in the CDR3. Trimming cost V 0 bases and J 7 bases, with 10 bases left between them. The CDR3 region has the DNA TGTGCCATCAGTGAGTCGGCTGATTGGCAGCCCCAGCATTTT. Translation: CAISESADWQPQHF.